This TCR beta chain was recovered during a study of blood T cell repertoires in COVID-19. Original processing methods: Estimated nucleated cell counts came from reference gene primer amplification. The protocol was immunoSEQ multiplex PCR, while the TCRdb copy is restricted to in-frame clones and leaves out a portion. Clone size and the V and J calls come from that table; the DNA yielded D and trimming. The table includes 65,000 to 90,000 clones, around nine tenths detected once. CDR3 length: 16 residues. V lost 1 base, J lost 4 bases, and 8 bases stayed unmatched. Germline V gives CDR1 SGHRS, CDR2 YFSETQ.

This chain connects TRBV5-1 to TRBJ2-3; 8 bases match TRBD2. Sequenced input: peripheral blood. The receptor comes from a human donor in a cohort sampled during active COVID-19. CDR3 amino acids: CASSLPSGGGADTQYF. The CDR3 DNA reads TGCGCCAGCAGCTTGCCCTCGGGGGGGGGCGCAGATACGCAGTATTTT.